Sequencing of this T cell receptor (beta chain) was carried out in a study of control samples from healthy donors and cancer patients. The method was immunoSEQ multiplex PCR; TCRdb's version includes in-frame clones alone and lacks a portion of them. The table records about 50,000 clones, over 90% of them present only once. This CDR3 contains 15 residues. V was pared by 0 bases and J by 4 bases, with 0 bases of the junction left unmatched. CDR1 and CDR2 from the germline V gene are SGDLS and YYNGEE. This chain joins TRBV9 and TRBJ2-5; 13 nucleotides line up with TRBD2. Sequenced material: PBMCs. The TCR originated in a woman between 45 and 60 years old with head and neck cancer. In nucleotides, the CDR3 is TGTGCCAGCAGCGTAGGACTAGCGGGGGGAGAGACCCAGTACTTC. Amino acids: CASSVGLAGGETQYF.